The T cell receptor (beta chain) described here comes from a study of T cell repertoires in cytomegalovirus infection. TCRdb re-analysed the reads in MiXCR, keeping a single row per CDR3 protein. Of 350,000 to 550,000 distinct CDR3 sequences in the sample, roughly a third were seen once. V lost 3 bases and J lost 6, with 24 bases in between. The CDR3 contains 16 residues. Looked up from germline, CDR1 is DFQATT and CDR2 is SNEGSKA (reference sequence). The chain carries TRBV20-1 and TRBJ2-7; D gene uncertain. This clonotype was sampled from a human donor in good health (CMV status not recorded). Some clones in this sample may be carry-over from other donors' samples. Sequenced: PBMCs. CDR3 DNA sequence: TGCAGTGCTAGCCGCCGGTCCGACGCCCACCGCCTCGAGCAGTACTTC. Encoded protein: CSASRRSDAHRLEQYF.